This T cell receptor (beta chain) was identified in a study of cytomegalovirus exposure and HLA in healthy donors. PCR involved 60 Vbeta and 13 Jbeta primers. Profiling relied on immunoSEQ multiplex PCR, and the TCRdb table lists in-frame clones only, not all of them. The sample lists under 200,000 clones; about two thirds were seen once. Study outcomes and limitations: With DRB1 most and HLA-C fewest, TCR association rates differed between HLA loci in a later analysis.

CDR3 length: 15 amino acids. Trimming removed 2 bases from V and 2 bases from J, with 12 bases in between. Germline CDR1 is MNHEY and CDR2 is SMNVEV (reference sequence). Concerning this clone: What it binds is not known.

The TCR originated in a woman younger than 35 in good health and CMV-seropositive. The sample comprised PBMCs. The rearrangement links TRBV27 to TRBJ2-5; D possibly corresponds to TRBD2 (7 bases). As DNA, the CDR3 is TGTGCCAGCAGTTTAGGGGGGGCCGAACAAGAGACCCAGTACTTC. The encoded protein is CASSLGGAEQETQYF.